This T cell receptor (beta chain) comes out of a study of T cell clonotyping in hematopoietic cell transplantation. Findings of the study overall: Without cell sorting, CD4 versus CD8 contributions remain unresolved.

With regard to this clone: Its antigen is as yet unknown.

TCRdb's table, derived via immunoSEQ multiplex PCR, lists solely in-frame clones and lacks some. The data show more than 20,000 clones, with 75% to 85% seen just once and about a quarter held by the top ten. CDR1 and CDR2 (germline): LNHDA, SQIVND (reference sequence). There are 12 residues in the CDR3. V was trimmed by 8 bases and J by 4 bases, leaving 9 bases between them. Described time point: recipient sample about 28 days before transplant, after cytoreduction. The rearrangement uses TRBV19 and TRBJ2-1; no reliable D call. The clonotype originates from a woman aged 60-75 years with acute myeloid leukemia. Some clones in this sample may be carry-over from other donors' samples. The source material was peripheral blood mononuclear cells, sampled before stem cell transplant. The CDR3 region has the DNA TGTGCCAGTCGGACGGATTACAATGAGCAGTTCTTC. This gives the protein CASRTDYNEQFF.